Shown below are 19 T cell receptor beta chains from a single sample sequenced in a study of blood T cell repertoires in COVID-19. Clones were sequenced by immunoSEQ multiplex PCR, and TCRdb holds only the in-frame ones, with some missing. The data hold roughly 180,000 clones, with approximately 85% observed a single time. The sample comprised PBMCs or T cells enriched from blood (not recorded which). Receptors originate from a woman under 40 who had recovered from COVID-19.

Concerning this clone: Other DNA sequences in the same sample also yield this CDR3. V and J are TRBV19 and TRBJ1-1, with D possibly matching TRBD1 (6 bases). CDR3 length: 14 amino acids. The V end was cut by 2 bases, the J end by 1 base, with 8 bases between. CDR1 is LNHDA, CDR2 SQIVND, per germline (reference sequence). CDR3 region: CASSIIQGNTEAFF. DNA for the CDR3: TGTGCCAGTAGTATAATACAGGGGAACACTGAAGCTTTCTTT.

The V and J genes are TRBV24-1 and TRBJ1-5; 7 nucleotides align to TRBD1. The V gene's germline CDR1 is KGHDR and CDR2 SFDVKD. The CDR3 runs to 15 residues. Trimming took 4 bases from V and 6 from J; bases not matched to a gene: 8. CDR3 DNA: TGTGCCACCAGTGACACCCGACAGGGTAGTCAGCCCCAGCATTTT. Its translation is CATSDTRQGSQPQHF.

The gene calls are TRBV10-3 and TRBJ1-6; D is unresolved. Deletions cut 5 bases from V and 5 bases from J, with 16 bases between. From germline, CDR1 is ENHRY and CDR2 SYGVKD. The CDR3 has 16 amino acids. In DNA, the CDR3 is TGTGCCATCAGTACGCCCAGTTACGGGGATAATTCACCCCTCCACTTT. Protein product: CAISTPSYGDNSPLHF.

This chain uses TRBV27 with TRBJ2-1; 10 nucleotides match TRBD2. The germline V gene has CDR1 MNHEY and CDR2 SMNVEV (reference sequence). The CDR3 length is 17 residues. Trimming at V came to 7 bases and at J to 6 bases, leaving 15 bases not matched to a gene. The CDR3 reads CASTSKSSSGSFNEQFF. CDR3 coding DNA: TGTGCCAGCACCTCGAAGTCATCTAGCGGGAGTTTCAATGAGCAGTTCTTC.

The genes are TRBV7-7 and TRBJ2-2, with 16 bases lining up with TRBD2. Looked up from germline, CDR1 is SSHAT and CDR2 is FNYEAQ (reference sequence). CDR3 length: 18 amino acids. Losses at the gene ends were 5 bases for V and 5 bases for J; bases not matched to a gene: 8. The DNA for the CDR3 is TGTGCCAGCAGCCCGGGACTAGCGGGAGGGCCGGGGACCGGGGAGCTGTTTTTT. Its translation is CASSPGLAGGPGTGELFF.

V and J are TRBV6-5 and TRBJ2-7, with TRBD1 matching over 8 bases. The CDR3 runs 13 residues. Germline V CDR1 and CDR2: MNHEY, SVGAGI. V shed 6 bases, J shed 5 bases, and the junction held 6 bases outside the gene matches. The CDR3 region is CASRPDRENEQYF. CDR3 bases: TGTGCCAGCAGACCGGACAGGGAAAACGAGCAGTACTTC.

V and J are TRBV5-4 and TRBJ2-2; D possibly corresponds to TRBD2 (5 bases). From germline, CDR1 is SGHNT and CDR2 YYREEE (reference sequence). V gave up 4 bases and J gave up 5 bases, with 18 bases separating them. This CDR3 has 16 residues. CDR3 region: CASSKGGSSETGELFF. In DNA, the CDR3 is TGTGCCAGCAGCAAAGGTGGGAGTAGTGAAACCGGGGAGCTGTTTTTT.

This clone was picked up a small number of times. This rearrangement joins TRBV27 to TRBJ1-4, with 9 bases fitting TRBD1. The germline V gene has CDR1 MNHEY and CDR2 SMNVEV (reference sequence). With 7 bases clipped from V and 7 bases from J, the junction kept 7 bases outside the gene matches. The length of the CDR3 is 14 residues. This CDR3 reads CASKPGTGIEKLFF. CDR3 coding DNA: TGTGCCAGCAAGCCCGGGACAGGGATTGAAAAACTGTTTTTT.

This chain uses TRBV28 with TRBJ1-4; D is ambiguous. V was pared by 2 bases and J by 3 bases, with 7 bases between. Germline values: CDR1 MDHEN, CDR2 SYDVKM. The CDR3 is made up of 14 amino acids. CDR3 nucleotides: TGTGCCAGCAGTTTACTCCAGGCTAATGAAAAACTGTTTTTT. It translates to CASSLLQANEKLFF.

This clone appeared once. This CDR3 reads CASSLGGGTNEQYF. The CDR3 coding sequence is TGTGCCAGCAGCTTAGGGGGCGGGACCAACGAGCAGTACTTC. This chain uses TRBV7-2 with TRBJ2-7, with TRBD2 as a possible D gene (6 bases). CDR3 length: 14 amino acids. Germline V gene data show CDR1 as SGHTA and CDR2 as FQGNSA. V lost 1 base and J lost 5, with 12 bases in between.

The chain links TRBV24-1 to TRBJ2-3, with unresolved D. Germline loops: CDR1 KGHDR, CDR2 SFDVKD. V gave up 1 base and J gave up 6 bases, with 4 bases separating them. CDR3 length equals 12 residues. CDR3 in DNA: TGTGCCACCAGTGATTTCGGGGATACGCAGTATTTT. It specifies CATSDFGDTQYF.

The chain carries TRBV12-2 and TRBJ1-1. TRBV12-2 is a pseudogene segment. The CDR3 is made up of 15 amino acids. This CDR3 reads CASRLGWRGNTEAFF. The CDR3 DNA follows: TGTGCAAGTCGCTTAGGTTGGAGGGGGAACACTGAAGCTTTCTTT.

For the CDR3, the DNA is TGTGCCAGCAGCCCGGGACAGGTCACCTACGAGCAGTACTTC. This gives the protein CASSPGQVTYEQYF. The chain carries TRBV28 and TRBJ2-7; 8 bases map to TRBD1. Germline V gene lookup returns CDR1 MDHEN and CDR2 SYDVKM. Trimming at V came to 6 bases and at J to 2 bases, leaving 6 bases not matched to a gene. This CDR3 is 14 amino acids long.

The chain carries TRBV9 and TRBJ1-6, with unresolved D. Germline-derived CDR1 and CDR2 are SGDLS and YYNGEE. The V end lost 3 bases, the J end lost 7 bases, and 11 bases lay between the germline ends. This CDR3 has 14 amino acids. This CDR3 reads CASSALGSNSPLHF. The CDR3 nucleotides read TGTGCCAGCAGCGCATTGGGCAGCAATTCACCCCTCCACTTT.

As DNA, the CDR3 is TGCGCCAGCAGCCAAACTAGCGGGGGGGGAGGTGGATACTACGAGCAGTACTTC. Amino acids: CASSQTSGGGGGYYEQYF. The gene calls are TRBV4-1 and TRBJ2-7; TRBD2 matches at 13 bases. The germline gives CDR1 MGHRA, CDR2 YSYEKL. Losses at the gene ends were 2 bases for V and 3 bases for J; bases not matched to a gene: 10. This CDR3 has 18 amino acids.

The rearrangement uses TRBV5-4 and TRBJ2-1, with 10 bases lining up with TRBD1. The germline V gene has CDR1 SGHNT and CDR2 YYREEE (reference sequence). The V and J ends lost 1 base and 8 bases, in that order; junction bases with no gene match: 9. CDR3 size: 16 residues. In DNA form, the CDR3 reads TGTGCCAGCAGCTTGCGTAGGACAGGGGGTTGGGATGAGCAGTTCTTC. Residues: CASSLRRTGGWDEQFF.

The chain employs TRBV2 and TRBJ2-1; 7 nucleotides align to TRBD1. Trimming at V came to 7 bases and at J to 5 bases, leaving 5 bases not matched to a gene. Per germline, CDR1 SNHLY and CDR2 FYNNEI. This CDR3 spans 13 amino acids. The CDR3 nucleotides are TGTGCCAGCAACCGGGACAGAGACAATGAGCAGTTCTTC. It yields the protein CASNRDRDNEQFF.

CDR3 residues: CASSLLTGRSQNSPLHF. The CDR3 DNA follows: TGTGCCAGCAGCTTGTTAACGGGTCGTAGTCAGAATTCACCCCTCCACTTT. V and J are TRBV5-4 and TRBJ1-6; no clear D gene. Trimming removed 1 base at V and 7 bases at J, with 18 bases between. The CDR3 is 17 amino acids. The germline V gene has CDR1 SGHNT and CDR2 YYREEE (reference sequence).

The genes are TRBV7-2 and TRBJ2-5; maybe TRBD1 (5 bases). Trimming stripped 1 base from V and 1 base from J, with 10 bases between. The CDR3 runs to 15 residues. The germline gives CDR1 SGHTA, CDR2 FQGNSA. The chain's CDR3 is CASSLGGRRQETQYF. For the CDR3, the DNA is TGTGCCAGCAGCTTAGGGGGCCGACGCCAAGAGACCCAGTACTTC.